A single sample is the source of the 12 T cell receptor beta chains below, sequenced in a study of blood T cell repertoires in COVID-19. Sequencing was performed with immunoSEQ multiplex PCR; in TCRdb, only in-frame clones are kept and a portion is missing. Seen here are about 82,000 clones, approximately 80% observed once, and the top ten hold 18%. Specimen: peripheral blood. The receptors come from an older man with active or convalescent COVID-19.

V and J are TRBV2 and TRBJ2-5; TRBD1 agrees at 8 bases. The trim removed 3 bases at V and 6 bases at J, leaving 6 bases unmatched. CDR1 SNHLY and CDR2 FYNNEI come from the germline V gene. The CDR3 is 14 amino acids. CDR3 residues: CASSDSTGGKTQYF. The CDR3 DNA sequence: TGTGCCAGCAGTGATAGTACAGGGGGTAAGACCCAGTACTTC.

At least ten counts were recorded for this clone. This CDR3 reads CASSLSGLYGYTF. The CDR3 DNA reads TGTGCCAGCAGCTTATCAGGGCTCTATGGCTACACCTTC. The chain joins TRBV11-1 to TRBJ1-2; tentative D call: TRBD1 (5 bases). Germline V lookup: CDR1 SGHAT, CDR2 FQDESV (reference sequence). Between the trimmed V and J ends, which lost 2 bases and 4 bases, there was a span of 8 bases. This CDR3 is 13 amino acids long.

The DNA of the CDR3 is TGTGCCAGCAGCCGTAGCGGCTACGAGCAGTACGTC. This codes for CASSRSGYEQYV. V and J are TRBV13 and TRBJ2-7; a weak D match, TRBD2 (6 bases). Germline V gene lookup returns CDR1 PRHDT and CDR2 FYEKMQ (reference sequence). The CDR3 loop spans 12 amino acids. Trimming pared 5 bases from V and 3 bases from J, leaving 8 bases between.

The chain carries TRBV7-2 and TRBJ2-5; 8 bases map to TRBD2. The ends lost 2 bases at V and 5 bases at J; junction bases unmatched: 7. The germline CDR1 and CDR2 sequences are SGHTA and FQGNSA. The CDR3 loop spans 15 amino acids. In DNA form, the CDR3 reads TGTGCCAGCAGCTTAAATCTAGCGGGTCACGAGACCCAGTACTTC. Protein product: CASSLNLAGHETQYF.

The gene calls are TRBV28 and TRBJ2-5; 8 bases are a match to TRBD1. The CDR3 length is 16 residues. Germline CDR1 and CDR2: MDHEN and SYDVKM. V was clipped by 5 bases and J by 6 bases; unmatched bases: 14. DNA for the CDR3: TGTGCCAGCAGTCCAACTGGACAGGGAGGCGGGAAGACCCAGTACTTC. Amino acid sequence: CASSPTGQGGGKTQYF.

The V call is TRBV18, the J call TRBJ2-1; tentatively, D is TRBD2 (5 bases). Germline lookup yields CDR1 KGHSH and CDR2 LQKENI. The V end lost 6 bases, the J end lost 1 base, and 10 bases lay between the germline ends. The length of the CDR3 is 14 residues. CDR3 bases: TGTGCCAGCTCTGGTGGAGGATCCTACAATGAGCAGTTCTTC. Amino acid sequence: CASSGGGSYNEQFF.

The chain joins TRBV2 to TRBJ1-5; 11 nucleotides agree with TRBD1. The CDR3 is 15 residues long. Germline V lookup: CDR1 SNHLY, CDR2 FYNNEI. V lost 6 bases and J lost 4; bases outside the gene matches: 5. CDR3 nucleotide sequence: TGTGCCAGCAGGGTTGGGACAGGGGGTAATCAGCCCCAGCATTTT. This gives the protein CASRVGTGGNQPQHF.

The chain joins TRBV27 to TRBJ2-7; the D gene is possibly TRBD1 (5 bases). This CDR3 is 14 amino acids long. The germline V gene has CDR1 MNHEY and CDR2 SMNVEV (reference sequence). V lost 2 bases, J lost 6 bases, and 14 bases lay in between. The CDR3 nucleotides are TGTGCCAGCAGTTTAATGGCAGGGTTCTTCGAGCAGTACGTC. Its translation: CASSLMAGFFEQYV.

This clone has a handful of counts. The V gene is TRBV24-1, the J gene TRBJ2-5, with TRBD1 identical over 7 bases. This CDR3 contains 15 residues. The germline CDR1 and CDR2 sequences are KGHDR and SFDVKD. Unmatched junction bases numbered 4, after V lost 4 bases and J lost 0 bases. This CDR3 reads CATSDAGTDQETQYF. In nucleotides, the CDR3 is TGTGCCACCAGTGACGCCGGGACAGACCAAGAGACCCAGTACTTC.

J is TRBJ1-1 and V is TRBV7-2; the D is unclear. V was pared by 2 bases and J by 1 base, with 5 bases between. Germline V gene lookup returns CDR1 SGHTA and CDR2 FQGNSA. The CDR3 covers 13 residues. The CDR3 spells CASSLTQNTEAFF. CDR3 sequence (DNA): TGTGCCAGCAGCTTAACTCAGAACACTGAAGCTTTCTTT.

V and J are TRBV18 and TRBJ2-1; 14 nucleotides match TRBD2. This CDR3 spans 14 amino acids. CDR1 and CDR2 from the germline V gene are KGHSH and LQKENI. V shed 4 bases, J shed 8 bases, and the junction held 1 base outside the gene matches. The CDR3 region has the DNA TGTGCCAGCTCACTGGGACTAGCGGGAGATGAGCAGTTCTTC. Translation: CASSLGLAGDEQFF. Together with reference TRBV18 and TRBJ2-1, the CDR3 gives the full variable domain: NAGVMQNPRHLVRRRGQEARLRCSPMKGHSHVYWYRQLPEEGLKFMVYLQKENIIDESGMPKERFSAEFPKEGPSILRIQQVVRGDSAAYFCASSLGLAGDEQFFGPGTRLTVL.

The chain has TRBV5-8 and TRBJ2-3, with a possible D match to TRBD1 (5 bases). V was shortened by 4 bases and J by 6 bases, with 15 bases between the two germline ends. The CDR3 totals 14 residues. Per germline, CDR1 SGHTS and CDR2 YDEGEE. The CDR3 region has the DNA TGTGCCAGCAGCCGACCGACAGATTCTGATACGCAGTATTTT. This gives the protein CASSRPTDSDTQYF.